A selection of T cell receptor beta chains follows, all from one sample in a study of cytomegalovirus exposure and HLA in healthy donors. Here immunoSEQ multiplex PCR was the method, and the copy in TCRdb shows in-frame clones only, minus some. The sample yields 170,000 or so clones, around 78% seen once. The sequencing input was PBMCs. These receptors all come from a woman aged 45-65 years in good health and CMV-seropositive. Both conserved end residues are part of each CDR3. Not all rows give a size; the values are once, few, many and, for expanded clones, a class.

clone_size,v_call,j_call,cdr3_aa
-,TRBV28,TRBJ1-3,CASTPSGNTIYF
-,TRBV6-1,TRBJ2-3,CASTRDRAPDTQYF
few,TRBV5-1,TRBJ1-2,CASSNSGDNYGYTF
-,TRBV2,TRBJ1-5,CASRKDTAEKPQHF
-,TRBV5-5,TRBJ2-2,CASSSMTASTGELFF
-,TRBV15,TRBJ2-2,CATSPGGGTSRAGELFF
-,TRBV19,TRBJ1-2,CASSMRGGPLNYGYTF
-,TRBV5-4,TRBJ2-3,CASSPTGGSTDTQYF
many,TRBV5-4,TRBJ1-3,CASSFSQGASGNTIYF
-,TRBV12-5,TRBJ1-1,CASGSTENTEAFF
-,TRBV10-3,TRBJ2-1,CAIKYGTSGYNEQFF
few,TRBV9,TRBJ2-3,CASSNRQPTSLDTQYF
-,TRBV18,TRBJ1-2,CASSPNRGGLDYGYTF
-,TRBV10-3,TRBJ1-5,CAISQGAADQPQHF
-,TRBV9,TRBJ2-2,CASSVGSGGPGNTGELFF
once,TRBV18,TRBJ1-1,CASSPQGISTEAFF
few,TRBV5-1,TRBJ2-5,CASSESPGLGLETQYF
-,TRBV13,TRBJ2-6,CASSRSGANGLTF
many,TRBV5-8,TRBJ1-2,CASSLRGIDYGYTF
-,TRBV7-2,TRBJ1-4,CASSGETGLFNEKLFF
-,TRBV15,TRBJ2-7,CATSRGGDFSYEQYF
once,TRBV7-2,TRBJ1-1,CASTFSKTGSNTEAFF
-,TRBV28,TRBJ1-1,CASTGGYTEAFF
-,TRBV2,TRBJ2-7,CASRDFVGEQYF
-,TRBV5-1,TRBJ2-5,CASSLTSLRGLYF
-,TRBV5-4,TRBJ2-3,CASRLGQGSTDTQYF
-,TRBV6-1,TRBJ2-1,CASSERLGLATRSSSYNEQFF
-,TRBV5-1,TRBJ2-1,CASTLGQNNEQFF
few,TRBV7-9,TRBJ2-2,CATGSGGSNTGELFF
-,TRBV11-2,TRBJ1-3,CASSLKGLRILDTIHF
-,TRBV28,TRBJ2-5,CASSGTGEQETQYF
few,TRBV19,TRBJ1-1,CASSIRGQGAVTEAFF
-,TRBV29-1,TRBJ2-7,CSVVRTSGYEQYF